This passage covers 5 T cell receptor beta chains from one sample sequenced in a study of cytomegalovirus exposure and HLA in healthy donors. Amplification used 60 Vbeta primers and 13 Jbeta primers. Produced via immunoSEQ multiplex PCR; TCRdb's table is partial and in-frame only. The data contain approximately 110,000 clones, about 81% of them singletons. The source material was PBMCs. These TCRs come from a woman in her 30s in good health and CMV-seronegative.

The CDR3 is CASSSSDWGVTEAFF. CDR3 DNA sequence: TGTGCCAGCAGCTCCTCGGACTGGGGAGTTACTGAAGCTTTCTTT. The rearrangement joins TRBV13 to TRBJ1-1; D gene ambiguous. Germline-derived CDR1 and CDR2 are PRHDT and FYEKMQ (reference sequence). The germline V and J ends were trimmed by 4 bases and 5 bases, with 17 bases remaining between them. The CDR3 consists of 15 residues.

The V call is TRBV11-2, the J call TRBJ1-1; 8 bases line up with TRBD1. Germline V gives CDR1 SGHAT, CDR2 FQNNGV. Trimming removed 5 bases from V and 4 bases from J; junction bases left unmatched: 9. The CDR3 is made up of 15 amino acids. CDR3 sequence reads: CASSQTGQVGTEAFF. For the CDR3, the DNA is TGTGCCAGCAGCCAAACGGGACAGGTAGGCACTGAAGCTTTCTTT. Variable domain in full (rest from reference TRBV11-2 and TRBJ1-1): EAGVAQSPRYKIIEKRQSVAFWCNPISGHATLYWYQQILGQGPKLLIQFQNNGVVDDSQLPKDRFSAERLKGVDSTLKIQPAKLEDSAVYLCASSQTGQVGTEAFFGQGTRLTVV.

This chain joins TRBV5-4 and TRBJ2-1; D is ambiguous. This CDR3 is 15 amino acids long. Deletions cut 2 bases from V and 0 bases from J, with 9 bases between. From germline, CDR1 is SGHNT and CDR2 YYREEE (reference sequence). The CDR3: CASSFDTASYNEQFF. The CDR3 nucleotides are TGTGCCAGCAGCTTCGACACGGCCTCCTACAATGAGCAGTTCTTC.

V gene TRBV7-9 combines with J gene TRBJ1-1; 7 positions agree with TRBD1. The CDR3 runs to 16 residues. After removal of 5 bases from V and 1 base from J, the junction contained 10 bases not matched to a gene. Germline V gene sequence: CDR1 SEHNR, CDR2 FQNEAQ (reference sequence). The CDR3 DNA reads TGTGCCAGCAGCCCAGGGGGGACAGCCGAGAACACTGAAGCTTTCTTT. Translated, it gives CASSPGGTAENTEAFF.

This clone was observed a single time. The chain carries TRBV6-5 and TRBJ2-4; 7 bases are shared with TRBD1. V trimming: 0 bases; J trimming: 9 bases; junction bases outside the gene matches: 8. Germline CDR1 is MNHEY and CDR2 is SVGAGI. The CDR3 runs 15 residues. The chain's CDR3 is CASSYSDRPGGIQYF. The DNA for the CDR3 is TGTGCCAGCAGTTACTCGGACCGACCAGGGGGCATTCAGTACTTC.